The 32 T cell receptor beta chains below come from one sample, sequenced in a study. TCRdb recomputed calls from the RT-PCR reads with MiXCR, one row per CDR3 protein. This sample carries more than 550,000 distinct CDR3 sequences, 14% of them seen once, and the ten largest clones take 3.6%. Sequencing input: memory CD4+ T cells from blood. These TCRs come from a female donor in good health, serving as a healthy control.

V is TRBV5-4 and J is TRBJ1-1; a weak D match, TRBD1 (5 bases). The V gene lost 8 bases and the J gene lost 4 bases, with 18 bases spanning the gap. The length of the CDR3 is 14 residues. Germline loops: CDR1 SGHNT, CDR2 YYREEE (reference sequence). The chain's CDR3 is CASSLGGLGTEAFF. The CDR3 bases are TGTGCCAGTTCCCTGGGGGGTCTCGGCACTGAAGCTTTCTTT.

This clonotype has a handful of counts. The V and J genes are TRBV6-2 or TRBV6-3 and TRBJ1-5; the D gene is possibly TRBD1 (5 bases). CDR3 length: 18 residues. V dropped 2 bases and J dropped 1 base, with 18 bases sitting between them. Germline CDR1 MNHEY, CDR2 SVGEGT. In nucleotides, the CDR3 is TGTGCCAGCAGTTACACCCTCTACGCGGGACTAAGCAATCAGCCCCAGCATTTT. This sequence encodes CASSYTLYAGLSNQPQHF.

This clonotype was counted ten times or more. V is TRBV5-1 and J is TRBJ2-1; no definite D call. Germline V gene lookup returns CDR1 SGHRS and CDR2 YFSETQ. Trimming cost V 2 bases and J 8 bases, with 11 bases left between them. The CDR3 has 13 amino acids. The CDR3 region is CASSFLIEHEQFF. CDR3 DNA sequence: TGCGCCAGCAGCTTCCTCATAGAGCATGAGCAGTTCTTC.

This clonotype has a count of ten or more. The gene calls are TRBV24-1 and TRBJ2-7, with TRBD2 matching 15 bases. This CDR3 spans 18 amino acids. V shed 3 bases, J shed 1 base, and the junction held 6 bases outside the gene matches. The V gene's germline CDR1 is KGHDR and CDR2 SFDVKD. The CDR3 bases are TGTGCCACCAGTGATGGGGGACTAGCGGGAGGCAGATCCTACGAGCAGTACTTC. Protein: CATSDGGLAGGRSYEQYF.

This clonotype was detected a few times. The V gene is TRBV11-2, the J gene TRBJ2-1; no clear D. This CDR3 spans 15 amino acids. Between the trimmed V and J ends, which lost 3 bases and 4 bases, there was a span of 13 bases. CDR1 is SGHAT, CDR2 FQNNGV, per germline. Written as DNA, the CDR3 is TGTGCCAGCAGCTTTATGTCAGGCGTGTACAATGAGCAGTTCTTC. This sequence encodes CASSFMSGVYNEQFF.

The chain recombines TRBV9 with TRBJ1-6; TRBD1 agrees at 9 bases. This CDR3 has 14 residues. Germline V lookup: CDR1 SGDLS, CDR2 YYNGEE. V shed 4 bases, J shed 10 bases, and the junction held 6 bases outside the gene matches. This chain's CDR3 is CASSPGTGLSPLHF. CDR3 in DNA: TGTGCCAGCAGCCCGGGGACAGGGTTATCACCCCTCCACTTT.

This clonotype was found many times. J is TRBJ2-1 and V is TRBV6-4; a possible D gene is TRBD2 (5 bases). Per germline, CDR1 MRHNA and CDR2 SNTAGT. There are 15 residues in the CDR3. Trimming shortened V by 0 bases and J by 8 bases, and 14 bases separated the two germline ends. The CDR3 DNA reads as TGTGCCAGCAGTGACTCGGGGTCTCTCGGGGATGAGCAGTTCTTC. It specifies CASSDSGSLGDEQFF.

The V and J genes are TRBV7-9 and TRBJ1-5; 8 positions agree with TRBD1. Trimming at V came to 6 bases and at J to 4 bases, leaving 5 bases not matched to a gene. CDR3 length: 14 amino acids. Germline values: CDR1 SEHNR, CDR2 FQNEAQ (reference sequence). The CDR3 region is CASSTGQGNQPQHF. DNA for the CDR3: TGTGCCAGCAGTACCGGACAGGGAAATCAGCCCCAGCATTTT.

This clonotype has a handful of counts. The chain couples TRBV3-1 to TRBJ1-5; no clear D. CDR1 is LGHDT and CDR2 is YNNKEL in the germline V gene (reference sequence). Trimming removed 3 bases from V and 5 bases from J, with 11 bases in between. CDR3 length: 14 residues. The CDR3 here is CASSHPPTHQPQHF. The CDR3 nucleotides are TGTGCCAGCAGCCACCCACCGACACATCAGCCCCAGCATTTT.

This clonotype was observed many times. The chain couples TRBV27 to TRBJ2-1, with 7 bases that match TRBD2. In germline, CDR1 is MNHEY, CDR2 SMNVEV (reference sequence). The CDR3 covers 15 residues. The trim removed 10 bases at V and 3 bases at J, leaving 12 bases unmatched. CDR3 nucleotides: TGTGCCACCGGAGCGGGAACTCAAAACTACAATGAGCAGTTCTTC. It yields the protein CATGAGTQNYNEQFF.

This clonotype was counted ten times or more. The V call is TRBV28, the J call TRBJ1-6; maybe TRBD1 (6 bases). Germline CDR1 is MDHEN and CDR2 is SYDVKM. Trimming left V 6 bases short and J 5 bases short, with 14 bases between. CDR3 length: 15 residues. CDR3 protein: CASSTGTTNNSPLHF. CDR3 bases: TGTGCCAGCAGCACCGGGACAACCAATAATTCACCCCTCCACTTT.

V gene TRBV3-1 combines with J gene TRBJ2-7; possible D gene TRBD2, 6 bases. The length of the CDR3 is 13 residues. The germline gives CDR1 LGHDT, CDR2 YNNKEL (reference sequence). V lost 4 bases, J lost 1 base, and 8 bases lay in between. CDR3 nucleotide sequence: TGTGCCAGCAGCCCTAGCGTTTCCTACGAGCAGTACTTC. Residues: CASSPSVSYEQYF.

The sample holds a few counts of this clonotype. The chain recombines TRBV7-2 with TRBJ1-4; 9 positions match TRBD1. V dropped 5 bases and J dropped 13; count of bases not matched to a gene: 11. Germline lookup yields CDR1 SGHTA and CDR2 FQGNSA. This CDR3 is 14 amino acids long. The CDR3 protein is CASSPRGGQGRLFF. In nucleotides, the CDR3 is TGTGCCAGCAGCCCCAGGGGTGGACAGGGGAGACTGTTTTTT.

The rearrangement uses TRBV5-6 and TRBJ2-2; 8 nucleotides align to TRBD2. The CDR3 is 16 amino acids. Germline V gene sequence: CDR1 SGHDT, CDR2 YYEEEE. V shed 4 bases and J 3 bases; nucleotides not matched to a gene: 8. DNA of the CDR3: TGTGCCAGCAGCATCCCGGGACTAGGGGACACCGGGGAGCTGTTTTTT. Protein: CASSIPGLGDTGELFF. Using reference TRBV5-6 and TRBJ2-2 for the parts outside the CDR3, the full variable domain is DAGVTQSPTHLIKTRGQQVTLRCSPKSGHDTVSWYQQALGQGPQFIFQYYEEEERQRGNFPDRFSGHQFPNYSSELNVNALLLGDSALYLCASSIPGLGDTGELFFGEGSRLTVL.

The chain recombines TRBV12-3 or TRBV12-4 with TRBJ1-5, with D possibly TRBD1 on 5 matching bases. This CDR3 spans 15 amino acids. The V end lost 4 bases, the J end lost 3 bases, and 13 bases lay between the germline ends. In DNA, the CDR3 is TGTGCCAGCAGTTCCCGGGACGGATACAATCAGCCCCAGCATTTT. Translated: CASSSRDGYNQPQHF.

The chain is built from TRBV24-1 and TRBJ2-3, with 8 bases lining up with TRBD1. J gave up 1 base and V 7 bases, and 6 bases lay outside the gene matches. CDR3 length: 15 residues. CDR1 KGHDR and CDR2 SFDVKD come from the germline V gene. CDR3 sequence reads: CATRKTGDGTDTQYF. The DNA for the CDR3 is TGTGCCACCAGGAAGACAGGGGACGGCACAGATACGCAGTATTTT.

This clonotype was seen a few times. V gene TRBV18 combines with J gene TRBJ1-6; D may be TRBD1 (6 bases). CDR1 is KGHSH, CDR2 LQKENI, per germline. Deletions cut 0 bases from V and 8 bases from J, with 14 bases between. This CDR3 comprises 16 residues. CDR3 nucleotide sequence: TGTGCCAGCTCACCACCCGAAAGGGGGAGGTATTCACCCCTCCACTTT. Translated, it gives CASSPPERGRYSPLHF. Supplemented by reference TRBV18 and TRBJ1-6, the full variable domain reads NAGVMQNPRHLVRRRGQEARLRCSPMKGHSHVYWYRQLPEEGLKFMVYLQKENIIDESGMPKERFSAEFPKEGPSILRIQQVVRGDSAAYFCASSPPERGRYSPLHFGNGTRLTVT.

The chain uses TRBV5-5 and TRBJ1-3; a weak D match, TRBD1 (5 bases). The ends were cut back, 0 bases at V and 5 bases at J, with 15 bases in the middle. CDR3 size: 16 residues. Germline V gives CDR1 SGHKS, CDR2 YYEKEE (reference sequence). The CDR3 spells CASSLAGEGQRNTIYF. The DNA for the CDR3 is TGTGCCAGCAGCTTGGCCGGGGAGGGGCAAAGAAACACCATATATTTT.

In this sample, this clonotype turned up many times. The V and J genes are TRBV11-1 and TRBJ2-3, with D perhaps TRBD1 (6 bases). The germline V gene has CDR1 SGHAT and CDR2 FQDESV (reference sequence). Trimming cost V 3 bases and J 0 bases, with 13 bases left between them. The CDR3 is made up of 16 amino acids. CDR3 in DNA: TGTGCCAGCAGCTTGCAGGGGCGAACTAGCACAGATACGCAGTATTTT. Residues: CASSLQGRTSTDTQYF.

The chain is built from TRBV11-2 and TRBJ2-3, with TRBD1 matching 8 bases. This CDR3 contains 15 residues. The V segment lost 4 bases and the J segment 6 bases; nucleotides outside the gene matches: 9. The germline V gene encodes CDR1 SGHAT and CDR2 FQNNGV. The CDR3 loop reads CASSYLDTGGDTQYF. CDR3 coding DNA: TGTGCCAGCAGCTACTTAGACACAGGGGGGGATACGCAGTATTTT.

This clonotype has only a few counts. The chain carries TRBV12-3 or TRBV12-4 and TRBJ1-5; the D gene is possibly TRBD1 (6 bases). Trimming removed 5 bases at V and 4 bases at J, with 12 bases between. This CDR3 contains 14 residues. The CDR3 sequence is CASSPGQQNQPQHF. The CDR3 DNA is TGTGCCAGCAGTCCAGGACAGCAAAATCAGCCCCAGCATTTT.

In its sample, this clonotype was seen a few times. V gene TRBV7-2 combines with J gene TRBJ2-1, with 12 positions matching TRBD2. J was trimmed by 9 bases and V by 1 base; bases with no gene match: 1. This CDR3 is 14 amino acids long. Germline V gives CDR1 SGHTA, CDR2 FQGNSA. CDR3 in amino acids: CASSLVLAGGEQFF. CDR3 DNA: TGTGCCAGCAGCTTAGTACTAGCGGGAGGTGAGCAGTTCTTC.

This clonotype has at least ten counts. CDR3 sequence: CSAPPGGVGYGYTF. In DNA form, the CDR3 reads TGCAGTGCTCCCCCCGGGGGCGTCGGCTATGGCTACACCTTC. The chain has TRBV20-1 and TRBJ1-2; possible D gene TRBD1, 6 bases. Per germline, CDR1 DFQATT and CDR2 SNEGSKA (reference sequence). The CDR3 spans 14 residues. The ends were cut back, 5 bases at V and 4 bases at J, with 17 bases in the middle.

This clonotype turned up a few times. The rearrangement links TRBV6-6 to TRBJ1-1, with 9 bases fitting TRBD1. The germline gives CDR1 MNHNY, CDR2 SVGAGI (reference sequence). V lost 5 bases to trimming and J lost 5 bases; unmatched junction nucleotides: 12. The CDR3 sequence is 16 residues long. CDR3 residues: CASSPLRQGGDTEAFF. DNA for the CDR3: TGTGCCAGCAGTCCCCTCCGACAGGGGGGAGATACTGAAGCTTTCTTT.

The sample holds a few counts of this clonotype. The rearrangement joins TRBV6-5 to TRBJ2-2; 7 bases match TRBD1. Trimming removed 8 bases from V and 4 bases from J; junction bases left unmatched: 10. From germline, CDR1 is MNHEY and CDR2 SVGAGI. The CDR3 is 15 amino acids. CDR3 nucleotide sequence: TGTGCCAGCCGTTTAGGGGGCGCGATCACCGGGGAGCTGTTTTTT. It specifies CASRLGGAITGELFF.

The CDR3 DNA reads TGTGCCAGCAGCCTTCCCCGGACAGTTACGTACGAGCAGTACTTC. Protein sequence: CASSLPRTVTYEQYF. This chain connects TRBV28 to TRBJ2-7; D perhaps matches TRBD1 (6 bases). Per the germline V gene, CDR1 is MDHEN and CDR2 is SYDVKM. This CDR3 has 15 residues. V was shortened by 6 bases and J by 4 bases, with 19 bases between the two germline ends.

This clonotype was seen ten or more times. The chain joins TRBV12-3 or TRBV12-4 to TRBJ1-2; D not resolved. Deletions cut 2 bases from V and 0 bases from J, with 4 bases between. The CDR3 contains 13 residues. CDR3 in DNA: TGTGCCAGCAGTTTAAGCCCTAACTATGGCTACACCTTC. Translating gives CASSLSPNYGYTF.

A few counts support this clonotype. This chain links TRBV5-1 with TRBJ2-3; 12 bases are a match to TRBD1. This CDR3 is built from 15 residues. Germline-derived CDR1 and CDR2 are SGHRS and YFSETQ. V lost 4 bases and J lost 5; bases outside the gene matches: 5. The CDR3 here is CASSIGTGGLDTQYF. For the CDR3, the DNA is TGCGCCAGCAGCATCGGGACAGGGGGCTTAGATACGCAGTATTTT. The variable domain in full, with the rest retrieved from reference TRBV5-1 and TRBJ2-3, is KAGVTQTPRYLIKTRGQQVTLSCSPISGHRSVSWYQQTPGQGLQFLFEYFSETQRNKGNFPGRFSGRQFSNSRSEMNVSTLELGDSALYLCASSIGTGGLDTQYFGPGTRLTVL.

This clonotype was observed a few times. This chain uses TRBV28 with TRBJ1-1; tentative D call: TRBD1 (5 bases). The CDR3 has 16 amino acids. Trimming removed 3 bases at V and 0 bases at J, with 14 bases between. Germline V gene lookup returns CDR1 MDHEN and CDR2 SYDVKM. In DNA form, the CDR3 reads TGTGCCAGCAGTTTGCGGGGGAATCAAATGAACACTGAAGCTTTCTTT. This encodes CASSLRGNQMNTEAFF.

On this clonotype: At one end the junction does not follow the germline gene, possibly because of a read error. This chain joins TRBV5-1 and TRBJ2-7; 9 nucleotides line up with TRBD2. CDR3 length: 15 amino acids. CDR1 is SGHRS, CDR2 YFSETQ, per germline. The CDR3: CASSLAGTSSHEQYF. The DNA of the CDR3 is TGCGCCAGCAGCTTGGCCGGGACTAGCTCCCACGAGCAGTACTTC.

This clonotype was detected only a few times. The rearrangement uses TRBV3-1 and TRBJ1-5; 9 nucleotides line up with TRBD1. V shed 6 bases and J 4 bases; nucleotides not matched to a gene: 7. Looked up from germline, CDR1 is LGHDT and CDR2 is YNNKEL (reference sequence). The CDR3 has 15 residues. The CDR3, as DNA: TGTGCCAGCAGTCCTGTACAGGGGGCGAATCAGCCCCAGCATTTT. Protein product: CASSPVQGANQPQHF.

This clonotype was seen ten or more times. One junction end does not reproduce the germline sequence, and a read error may be involved. The V gene is TRBV20-1, the J gene TRBJ1-5; TRBD1 matches at 7 bases. There are 13 residues in the CDR3. Germline-derived CDR1 and CDR2 are DFQATT and SNEGSKA (reference sequence). This CDR3 is CSATGQKNQPQHF. CDR3 nucleotides: TGCAGCGCTACGGGACAGAAAAATCAGCCCCAGCATTTT.